These 30 T cell receptor beta chains share one sample of origin, sequenced in a study of cytomegalovirus exposure and HLA in healthy donors. The PCR had 60 Vbeta and 13 Jbeta primers. The data were produced by immunoSEQ multiplex PCR, yet TCRdb's version contains in-frame clones alone and is incomplete. The data contain about 210,000 clones, roughly 85% of them singletons. Sample: PBMCs. The receptors originated from a male donor in good health and CMV-seronegative.

This chain connects TRBV9 to TRBJ2-5; TRBD1 matches 10 bases. The better agreement between TRBJ2-7 and the DNA end casts doubt on the J call. In germline, CDR1 is SGDLS, CDR2 YYNGEE. CDR3 length: 15 residues. CDR3 sequence: CASSSRTGGLNEQYF. The CDR3 nucleotides read TGTGCCAGCAGCAGCCGGACAGGGGGTTTGAACGAGCAGTACTTC.

This clone has just a few counts. This sample also contains other DNA sequences that code for the same CDR3. The genes are TRBV10-3 and TRBJ2-5, with 8 positions matching TRBD1. The ends lost 6 bases at V and 5 bases at J; junction bases unmatched: 8. CDR1 is ENHRY and CDR2 is SYGVKD in the germline V gene. This CDR3 is 14 amino acids long. CDR3 sequence reads: CAIRSTGAGETQYF. The CDR3, as DNA: TGTGCCATCAGATCGACAGGGGCCGGGGAGACCCAGTACTTC.

The chain has TRBV30 and TRBJ2-7; D possibly corresponds to TRBD2 (5 bases). The CDR3 has 12 residues. Trimming removed 6 bases from V and 5 bases from J, with 14 bases in between. CDR1 is GTSNPN and CDR2 is SVGIG in the germline V gene (reference sequence). CDR3: CACTRLGDEQYF. For the CDR3, the DNA is TGTGCCTGTACGAGACTCGGGGACGAGCAGTACTTC.

The rearrangement joins TRBV15 to TRBJ2-7; D remains unclear. Looked up from germline, CDR1 is LNHNV and CDR2 is YYDKDF (reference sequence). This CDR3 comprises 15 residues. V lost 0 bases and J lost 0, with 9 bases in between. The CDR3 DNA reads as TGTGCCACCAGCAGAGATCAAGCTAGCTCCTACGAGCAGTACTTC. Its translation is CATSRDQASSYEQYF.

This rearrangement joins TRBV14 to TRBJ1-1, with 7 bases matching TRBD1. In germline, CDR1 is SGHDN, CDR2 FVKESK. The length of the CDR3 is 13 residues. After removal of 4 bases from V and 4 bases from J, the junction contained 3 bases not matched to a gene. CDR3 region: CASSPGGSTEAFF. The CDR3 DNA reads as TGTGCCAGCAGCCCAGGGGGGAGCACTGAAGCTTTCTTT.

The gene calls are TRBV27 and TRBJ1-5, with TRBD1 matching over 12 bases. There are 21 residues in the CDR3. Trimming cost V 4 bases and J 2 bases; bases outside gene matches: 18. Germline V gene sequence: CDR1 MNHEY, CDR2 SMNVEV (reference sequence). The CDR3 reads CASSSYRPRDRGHLGNQPQHF. The CDR3 coding sequence is TGTGCCAGCAGTTCATACCGCCCCCGGGACAGGGGGCATTTGGGCAATCAGCCCCAGCATTTT.

The rearrangement uses TRBV27 and TRBJ2-7; D not certain. Deletions cut 0 bases from V and 3 bases from J, with 9 bases between. There are 14 residues in the CDR3. Germline values: CDR1 MNHEY, CDR2 SMNVEV (reference sequence). CDR3 sequence (DNA): TGTGCCAGCAGTTTATCATCGTCGGGCTACGAGCAGTACTTC. It specifies CASSLSSSGYEQYF.

The chain employs TRBV14 and TRBJ2-7; D call uncertain. Germline V gene sequence: CDR1 SGHDN, CDR2 FVKESK. The CDR3 totals 12 residues. Trimming shortened V by 8 bases and J by 3 bases, and 11 bases separated the two germline ends. CDR3 sequence (DNA): TGTGCCAGCGCGGTAAGACGCTACGAGCAGTACTTC. Amino acid sequence: CASAVRRYEQYF. The whole variable domain, filled in from reference TRBV14 and TRBJ2-7, reads EAGVTQFPSHSVIEKGQTVTLRCDPISGHDNLYWYRRVMGKEIKFLLHFVKESKQDESGMPNNRFLAERTGGTYSTLKVQPAELEDSGVYFCASAVRRYEQYFGPGTRLTVT.

V usage is TRBV5-4 and J usage is TRBJ2-5, with 7 bases matching TRBD1. V lost 1 base and J lost 2; bases outside the gene matches: 8. Germline CDR1 is SGHNT and CDR2 is YYREEE (reference sequence). This CDR3 region has 16 residues. CDR3 protein: CASSLSDRVWQETQYF. The CDR3 bases are TGTGCCAGCAGCTTGAGTGACAGGGTTTGGCAAGAGACCCAGTACTTC.

This clone was found a few times. The chain links TRBV15 to TRBJ1-2; TRBD1 is a possible D gene (6 bases). CDR1 LNHNV and CDR2 YYDKDF come from the germline V gene (reference sequence). The CDR3 runs 15 residues. Trimming stripped 9 bases from V and 2 bases from J, with 19 bases between. This CDR3 is CATGAGASVNYGYTF. CDR3 nucleotides: TGTGCCACGGGGGCAGGGGCAAGTGTCAACTATGGCTACACCTTC.

The genes are TRBV19 and TRBJ1-2, with D perhaps matching TRBD1 (6 bases). There are 15 residues in the CDR3. CDR1 is LNHDA and CDR2 is SQIVND in the germline V gene (reference sequence). V was shortened by 7 bases and J by 2 bases, with 17 bases between the two germline ends. CDR3 protein: CASTKDRGRNYGYTF. In DNA form, the CDR3 reads TGTGCCAGTACAAAGGACAGAGGACGAAACTATGGCTACACCTTC.

The chain employs TRBV11-3 and TRBJ2-1; D gene ambiguous. The length of the CDR3 is 12 residues. Germline-derived CDR1 and CDR2 are SGHNT and YENEEA. With 5 bases removed from V and 5 bases from J, the gap between germline ends came to 7 bases. This chain's CDR3 is CASSQTHNEQFF. DNA of the CDR3: TGTGCCAGCAGCCAGACACACAATGAGCAGTTCTTC.

The chain links TRBV19 to TRBJ2-1, with D maybe TRBD2 (6 bases). Trimming removed 8 bases from V and 4 bases from J, with 15 bases in between. This CDR3 is 14 amino acids long. Germline values: CDR1 LNHDA, CDR2 SQIVND (reference sequence). The CDR3 sequence: CASGRGSVYNEQFF. The CDR3 bases are TGTGCCAGTGGTCGGGGGTCGGTATACAATGAGCAGTTCTTC.

V and J are TRBV10-3 and TRBJ2-3; 11 nucleotides align to TRBD2. Per the germline V gene, CDR1 is ENHRY and CDR2 is SYGVKD. The junction had 4 bases not matched to a gene; V was cut back by 6 bases and J by 5 bases. CDR3 size: 14 residues. CDR3 region: CAIRVSGGEDTQYF. CDR3 bases: TGTGCCATCAGAGTTAGCGGGGGGGAAGATACGCAGTATTTT.

This clone came up a few times. An end of the junction does not agree with germline; a read error may underlie this. For the CDR3, the DNA is TGTGCCAGCAGCGAAGCATTAGGACAGGGCAATGAAAAACTGTTTTTT. Protein: CASSEALGQGNEKLFF. The chain combines TRBV6-1 with TRBJ1-4; TRBD1 matches at 8 bases. The length of the CDR3 is 16 residues. Germline V gene lookup returns CDR1 MNHNS and CDR2 SASEGT.

The gene calls are TRBV11-3 and TRBJ2-2, with 13 nucleotides matching TRBD2. The CDR3 spans 18 residues. The V and J ends lost 4 bases and 2 bases, in that order; junction bases with no gene match: 7. The germline gives CDR1 SGHNT, CDR2 YENEEA. In DNA, the CDR3 is TGTGCCAGCAGCTCCAGGACTAGCGGGGGCCCCAACACCGGGGAGCTGTTTTTT. Protein product: CASSSRTSGGPNTGELFF.

The rearrangement uses TRBV7-7 and TRBJ2-5; possible D gene TRBD2, 6 bases. Germline V CDR1 and CDR2: SSHAT, FNYEAQ (reference sequence). CDR3 size: 14 residues. The V end lost 5 bases, the J end lost 2 bases, and 12 bases lay between the germline ends. As DNA, the CDR3 is TGTGCCAGCAGCCCTCGGACTAATCAAGAGACCCAGTACTTC. Protein: CASSPRTNQETQYF.

The chain combines TRBV5-4 with TRBJ2-7; D gene unclear. CDR1 and CDR2 from the germline V gene are SGHNT and YYREEE (reference sequence). The V end was cut by 2 bases, the J end by 4 bases, with 10 bases between. CDR3 length: 13 residues. The CDR3 loop is CASSFGEKYEQYF. CDR3 nucleotide sequence: TGTGCCAGCAGCTTCGGTGAGAAATACGAGCAGTACTTC.

This chain joins TRBV5-1 and TRBJ2-2; possible D gene TRBD1, 5 bases. V gave up 2 bases and J gave up 7 bases, with 12 bases separating them. The germline CDR1 and CDR2 sequences are SGHRS and YFSETQ. CDR3 size: 14 residues. The CDR3: CASSFRRAVGELFF. As DNA, the CDR3 is TGCGCCAGCAGCTTTCGCAGGGCGGTCGGGGAGCTGTTTTTT.

The V gene is TRBV27, the J gene TRBJ1-2; 7 bases agree with TRBD1. The germline V gene encodes CDR1 MNHEY and CDR2 SMNVEV (reference sequence). The CDR3 runs to 13 residues. V was pared by 5 bases and J by 4 bases, with 4 bases of the junction left unmatched. Written as DNA, the CDR3 is TGTGCCAGCAGTACCCAGGGGGGCTATGGCTACACCTTC. Translation: CASSTQGGYGYTF.

This clone was detected only a few times. This chain uses TRBV5-4 with TRBJ2-7; TRBD2 matches 8 bases. The ends lost 4 bases at V and 7 bases at J; junction bases unmatched: 7. This CDR3 region has 13 residues. Per the germline V gene, CDR1 is SGHNT and CDR2 is YYREEE (reference sequence). CDR3 in amino acids: CASSRTGGEEQYF. CDR3 DNA: TGTGCCAGCAGCCGGACGGGAGGGGAAGAGCAGTACTTC.

The V and J genes are TRBV19 and TRBJ1-1; maybe TRBD1 (6 bases). The germline V gene encodes CDR1 LNHDA and CDR2 SQIVND (reference sequence). This CDR3 contains 13 residues. Trimming left V 8 bases short and J 11 bases short, with 21 bases between. CDR3 protein: CASASSGGNWAFF. For the CDR3, the DNA is TGTGCCAGTGCATCATCTGGGGGCAATTGGGCTTTCTTT.

The V gene is TRBV7-9, the J gene TRBJ2-5, with TRBD1 matching 7 bases. Germline V CDR1 and CDR2: SEHNR, FQNEAQ (reference sequence). Trimming removed 5 bases from V and 1 base from J; junction bases left unmatched: 4. The CDR3 length is 14 residues. CDR3 loop: CASSATGIQETQYF. In nucleotides, the CDR3 is TGTGCCAGCAGCGCGACAGGGATCCAAGAGACCCAGTACTTC.

The chain combines TRBV19 with TRBJ2-2; D is uncertain. Trimming pared 9 bases from V and 1 base from J, leaving 15 bases between. Germline CDR1 reads LNHDA; CDR2 reads SQIVND (reference sequence). This CDR3 comprises 15 residues. CDR3 amino acids: CASAPWLENTGELFF. CDR3 in DNA: TGTGCCAGCGCCCCTTGGCTAGAGAACACCGGGGAGCTGTTTTTT.

The V gene is TRBV6-1, the J gene TRBJ2-7; 7 bases match TRBD2. The CDR3 contains 14 residues. CDR1 is MNHNS, CDR2 SASEGT, per germline. J was trimmed by 4 bases and V by 3 bases; bases with no gene match: 6. The CDR3 loop is CASSDGAGGYEQYF. In DNA form, the CDR3 reads TGTGCCAGCAGTGATGGGGCCGGGGGGTACGAGCAGTACTTC.

This sequence joins TRBV9 and TRBJ2-5, with 7 bases identical to TRBD2. J lost 5 bases, V lost 7 bases, and 8 bases had no gene match. Germline values: CDR1 SGDLS, CDR2 YYNGEE. This CDR3 region has 13 residues. CDR3 sequence: CASGGGYRETQYF. CDR3 bases: TGTGCCAGCGGGGGGGGGTACCGTGAGACCCAGTACTTC.

The chain employs TRBV6-5 and TRBJ1-2, with TRBD1 matching over 8 bases. V shed 5 bases, J shed 2 bases, and the junction held 4 bases outside the gene matches. The germline gives CDR1 MNHEY, CDR2 SVGAGI. CDR3 size: 14 residues. CDR3 nucleotide sequence: TGTGCCAGCAGTCTGGACAGGGTGAACTATGGCTACACCTTC. Its protein product is CASSLDRVNYGYTF.

V and J are TRBV30 and TRBJ2-1; D is unclear. Trimming pared 0 bases from V and 6 bases from J, leaving 9 bases between. CDR1 and CDR2 from the germline V gene are GTSNPN and SVGIG (reference sequence). CDR3 length: 13 residues. The chain's CDR3 is CAWSVLSTNEQFF. The CDR3 nucleotides are TGTGCCTGGAGTGTACTGAGCACCAATGAGCAGTTCTTC.

This rearrangement joins TRBV7-3 to TRBJ1-2; TRBD1 matches 7 bases. CDR1 and CDR2 (germline): SGHTA, FQGTGA. The CDR3 runs to 15 residues. V gave up 5 bases and J gave up 6 bases; unmatched junction bases: 12. CDR3 bases: TGTGCCAGCAGCCGGGGAGGTCGGCAGGGGGATGGCTACACCTTC. This gives the protein CASSRGGRQGDGYTF.

This chain links TRBV28 with TRBJ2-7; 8 nucleotides align to TRBD1. V shed 7 bases and J 3 bases; nucleotides not matched to a gene: 8. CDR3 length: 14 residues. Looked up from germline, CDR1 is MDHEN and CDR2 is SYDVKM. CDR3 region: CASKISRGLYEQYF. The DNA for the CDR3 is TGTGCCAGCAAGATAAGCAGGGGGCTCTACGAGCAGTACTTC.